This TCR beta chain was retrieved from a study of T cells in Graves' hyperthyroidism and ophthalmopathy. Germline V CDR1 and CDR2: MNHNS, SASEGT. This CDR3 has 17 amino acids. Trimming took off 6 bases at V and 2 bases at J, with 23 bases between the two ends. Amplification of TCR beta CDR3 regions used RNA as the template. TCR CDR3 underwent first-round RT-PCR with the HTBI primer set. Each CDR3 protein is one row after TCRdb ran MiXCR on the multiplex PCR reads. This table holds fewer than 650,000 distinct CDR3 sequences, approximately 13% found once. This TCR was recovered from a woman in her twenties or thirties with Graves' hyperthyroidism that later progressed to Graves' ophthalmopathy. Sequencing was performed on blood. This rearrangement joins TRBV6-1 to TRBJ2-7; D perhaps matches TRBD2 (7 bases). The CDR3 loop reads CASRGDTASGYPYEQYF. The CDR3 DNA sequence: TGTGCCAGCAGGGGGGACACCGCTAGCGGATACCCCTACGAGCAGTACTTC.